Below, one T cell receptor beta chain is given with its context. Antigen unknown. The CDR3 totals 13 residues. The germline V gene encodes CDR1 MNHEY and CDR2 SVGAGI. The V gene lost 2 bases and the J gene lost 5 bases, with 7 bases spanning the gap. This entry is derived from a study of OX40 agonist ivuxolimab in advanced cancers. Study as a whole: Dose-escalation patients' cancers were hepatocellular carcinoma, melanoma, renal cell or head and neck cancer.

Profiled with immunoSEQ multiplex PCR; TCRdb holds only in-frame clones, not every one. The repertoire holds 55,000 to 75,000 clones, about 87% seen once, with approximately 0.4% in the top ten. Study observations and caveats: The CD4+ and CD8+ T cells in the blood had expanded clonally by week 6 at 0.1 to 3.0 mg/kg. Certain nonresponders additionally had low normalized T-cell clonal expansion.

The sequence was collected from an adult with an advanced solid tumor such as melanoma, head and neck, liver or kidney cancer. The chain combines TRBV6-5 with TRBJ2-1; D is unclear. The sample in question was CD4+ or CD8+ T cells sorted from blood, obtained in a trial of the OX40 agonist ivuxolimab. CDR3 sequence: CASSYGPNNEQFF. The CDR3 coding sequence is TGTGCCAGCAGTTACGGACCTAACAATGAGCAGTTCTTC.